The 8 T cell receptor beta chains presented below share a single source sample, sequenced in a study of neurological immune-mediated disorders. Each CDR3 protein is one row after TCRdb ran MiXCR on the 5' RACE reads. The sample shows roughly 52,000 distinct CDR3 sequences, over 3.5% of them seen only once. The specimen sequenced was CD4+ T cells from blood. The receptors here all came from a woman aged 40 to 50 with multiple sclerosis.

This clonotype was picked up many times. The chain combines TRBV20-1 with TRBJ1-2; D ambiguous. The CDR3 runs 11 residues. Germline CDR1 is DFQATT and CDR2 is SNEGSKA (reference sequence). V lost 6 bases and J 2 bases, leaving 7 bases between the germline ends. The CDR3 region is CSAHDNYGYTF. The CDR3 DNA sequence: TGCAGTGCCCACGACAACTATGGCTACACCTTC.

This clonotype was picked up many times. The CDR3 DNA follows: TGTGCCAGCAGCTCCCAGTTTAACACTGAAGCTTTCTTT. It encodes CASSSQFNTEAFF. V and J are TRBV7-9 and TRBJ1-1; D is unresolved. V gave up 4 bases and J gave up 2 bases, with 8 bases separating them. CDR1 is SEHNR and CDR2 is FQNEAQ in the germline V gene (reference sequence). This CDR3 contains 13 residues.

This clonotype was counted at least ten times. The chain employs TRBV20-1 and TRBJ2-7, with 7 bases fitting TRBD2. Per germline, CDR1 DFQATT and CDR2 SNEGSKA (reference sequence). The junction had 2 bases not matched to a gene; V was cut back by 4 bases and J by 2 bases. There are 12 residues in the CDR3. The CDR3 DNA sequence: TGCAGTGCTATAAGCGGGACCTACGAGCAGTACTTC. Protein product: CSAISGTYEQYF.

This clonotype has ten or more counts. The gene calls are TRBV29-1 and TRBJ2-5, with 8 bases identical to TRBD1. CDR3 length equals 13 residues. Germline values: CDR1 SQVTM, CDR2 ANQGSEA. The ends lost 6 bases at V and 2 bases at J; junction bases unmatched: 5. DNA of the CDR3: TGCAGCGTCGACAGGGGCTGGCAAGAGACCCAGTACTTC. This encodes CSVDRGWQETQYF.

This clonotype was seen repeatedly, ten times or more. The chain has TRBV5-1 and TRBJ1-1, with D tentatively TRBD1 (5 bases). The CDR3 sequence is 14 residues long. Looked up from germline, CDR1 is SGHRS and CDR2 is YFSETQ. V shed 2 bases and J shed 0 bases, with 8 bases lying between them. As DNA, the CDR3 is TGCGCCAGCAGCTTCGACAGCATGAACACTGAAGCTTTCTTT. It yields the protein CASSFDSMNTEAFF.

The sample holds many counts of this clonotype. This chain uses TRBV5-1 with TRBJ2-6, with D maybe TRBD1 (5 bases). This CDR3 has 17 amino acids. Deletions cut 5 bases from V and 0 bases from J, with 15 bases between. Germline CDR1 reads SGHRS; CDR2 reads YFSETQ. CDR3 residues: CASRILQDSSGANVLTF. DNA of the CDR3: TGCGCCAGCAGAATATTACAGGATAGCTCTGGGGCCAACGTCCTGACTTTC.

Ten or more counts support this clonotype. The chain has TRBV5-1 and TRBJ2-3; the D gene could be TRBD1 or TRBD2 (5 bases each). CDR3 size: 16 residues. Germline V gene sequence: CDR1 SGHRS, CDR2 YFSETQ. V dropped 0 bases and J dropped 0 bases, with 11 bases sitting between them. CDR3 loop: CASSLARGSSTDTQYF. CDR3 sequence (DNA): TGCGCCAGCAGCTTGGCACGGGGCTCTAGCACAGATACGCAGTATTTT.

The CDR3 is CASSPRLGSLSEQYF. The DNA for the CDR3 is TGTGCCAGCAGTCCTCGGTTGGGCAGTCTAAGCGAGCAGTACTTC. The V gene is TRBV7-6, the J gene TRBJ2-7, with D uncertain. Trimming removed 6 bases at V and 6 bases at J, with 21 bases between. The germline gives CDR1 SGHVS, CDR2 FNYEAQ. The CDR3 length is 15 residues.